These T cell receptor beta chains were read from a single sample in a study of shared clonotypes between healthy human individuals. Clones were read by immunoSEQ multiplex PCR, and TCRdb kept only the in-frame ones, dropping some. This sample has about 500,000 clones, with 77% found just once. The specimen was PBMCs. These TCRs come from a woman in her 40s in good health. Some clones in this sample may be carry-over from other donors' samples. CDR3s include the opening cysteine and the closing phenylalanine or tryptophan. The D gene is left open where the match is weak. Clone size is shown for a subset of rows, as once, few, many or a class of expanded clone.

j_call | d_call | v_call | clone_size | cdr3_nt | cdr3_aa
TRBJ1-1 | TRBD1 | TRBV2 | - | TGTGCCAGCAGGACGACAGGGGGCTTTTCTGAAGCTTTCTTT | CASRTTGGFSEAFF
TRBJ2-2 | - | TRBV27 | once | TGTGCCAGCAGTTTTCTCCCTCCAGGGGCCACCGGGGAGCTGTTTTTT | CASSFLPPGATGELFF
TRBJ1-2 | TRBD1 | TRBV28 | - | TGTGCCAGCGTTAAACAGGGGGCCGGCTATGGCTACACCTTC | CASVKQGAGYGYTF
TRBJ2-2 | TRBD2 | TRBV9 | - | TGTGCCAGCAGCGTGACTAGCGGGAGCCCCTCGAACACCGGGGAGCTGTTTTTT | CASSVTSGSPSNTGELFF
TRBJ2-7 | TRBD1 | TRBV4-1 | - | TGCGCCAGCAGCCAAGAAGGGACAGGAGTTTCCGAGCAGTACTTC | CASSQEGTGVSEQYF
TRBJ2-3 | - | TRBV27 | - | TGTGCCAGCAGTTTATATGGGAGTCCAGATACGCAGTATTTT | CASSLYGSPDTQYF
TRBJ2-7 | TRBD1 | TRBV7-2 | - | TGTGCCAGCAGCCGTGGACAGGCCTACTACGAGCAGTACTTC | CASSRGQAYYEQYF
TRBJ2-1 | - | TRBV15 | once | TGTGCCACCAGCAGAGATTTAAGGGACGAGCAGTTCTTC | CATSRDLRDEQFF
TRBJ2-1 | - | TRBV5-1 | - | TGCGCCAGCAGCTTGGGTGTTGACCCTAAGGTCAATGAGCAGTTCTTC | CASSLGVDPKVNEQFF
TRBJ2-7 | TRBD1 | TRBV2 | - | TGTGCCAGCAGTTGGGACAGGGAAGGCGAGCAGTACTTC | CASSWDREGEQYF
TRBJ1-4 | TRBD1 | TRBV23-1 | - | TGCGCCAGCAGACCACAGGGGGCGTGTTGTGAAAAACTGTTTTTT | CASRPQGACCEKLFF
TRBJ1-4 | TRBD1 | TRBV28 | - | TGTGCCAGCAGTTCTTACAGGGGGAAGATTGAAAAACTGTTTTTT | CASSSYRGKIEKLFF
TRBJ1-1 | - | TRBV20-1 | - | TGCAGTGCTAGGGGGCAGCTTGAAGCTTTCTTT | CSARGQLEAFF
TRBJ2-1 | TRBD2 | TRBV29-1 | few | TGCAGCGTTGGTGGGACTAGCGGGAGTATGGAGCAGTTCTTC | CSVGGTSGSMEQFF
TRBJ1-5 | - | TRBV28 | many | TGTGCCAGCAGTTTACAGGCCAGTTATAGCAATCAGCCCCAGCATTTT | CASSLQASYSNQPQHF
TRBJ2-1 | - | TRBV4-1 | few | TGCGCCAGCAGCCCGGGCGCAGGTTCCTACAATGAGCAGTTCTTC | CASSPGAGSYNEQFF
TRBJ2-7 | TRBD1 | TRBV7-6 | - | TGTGCCAGCAGCCTAGGGGGCTACCTCTACGAGCAGTACTTC | CASSLGGYLYEQYF
TRBJ2-2 | TRBD2 | TRBV7-2 | - | TGTGCCAGCAGCTTATTTCCGGGAGGGCCAAACACCGGGGAGCTGTTTTTT | CASSLFPGGPNTGELFF
TRBJ2-1 | TRBD2 | TRBV7-2 | - | TGTGCCAGCAGCTCCGGACTAGCGGGAGGGGGCGAGCAGTTCTTC | CASSSGLAGGGEQFF
TRBJ2-5 | TRBD2 | TRBV10-3 | few | TGTGCCAGCTCCGGGACTAGCGGGAGAGGGACCCAGTACTTC | CASSGTSGRGTQYF
TRBJ1-1 | TRBD1 | TRBV15 | few | TGTGCCACCAGCAGAGGACAGGGGATTACTGAAGCTTTCTTT | CATSRGQGITEAFF
TRBJ2-1 | - | TRBV29-1 | once | TGCAGCGTTGAAGGACTAGACTTGAATGAGCAGTTCTTC | CSVEGLDLNEQFF
TRBJ1-5 | - | TRBV19 | once | TGTGCCAGTAGTATGGCCCATAGCAATCAGCCCCAGCATTTT | CASSMAHSNQPQHF
TRBJ2-1 | - | TRBV19 | - | TGTGCCAGTATGGGGAGGGGGCCCCACAATGAGCAGTTCTTC | CASMGRGPHNEQFF
TRBJ1-2 | - | TRBV6-5 | - | TGTGCCAGCAGTTACTCGACCAGAGACTATGGCTACACCTTC | CASSYSTRDYGYTF
TRBJ1-4 | - | TRBV19 | - | TGTGCCAGTAGTATTATTGGATATGAAAAACTGTTTTTT | CASSIIGYEKLFF
TRBJ1-2 | TRBD1 | TRBV28 | - | TGTGCCAGCAGTTTAGACAGGGTGGGCGGCTACACCTTC | CASSLDRVGGYTF
TRBJ2-2 | - | TRBV4-3 | - | TGCGCCAGCAGCCAAGATCGCCTTAACACCGGGGAGCTGTTTTTT | CASSQDRLNTGELFF
TRBJ2-7 | TRBD2 | TRBV4-1 | - | TGCGCCAGCAGCCAAGCCGGGACTAGGATTAACGAGCAGTACTTC | CASSQAGTRINEQYF
TRBJ1-3 | TRBD1 | TRBV6-1 | many | TGTGCCAGCAGAGAAGCAGGGGGTGACGGAAACACCATATATTTT | CASREAGGDGNTIYF
TRBJ2-5 | - | TRBV9 | - | TGTGCCAGCAGCGTAGGCGGCACAACAGAGACCCAGTACTTC | CASSVGGTTETQYF
TRBJ2-5 | - | TRBV28 | few | TGTGCCAGCCAGACGCGGGTAGAGGAAGAGCAGTACTTC | CASQTRVEEEQYF
TRBJ2-2 | TRBD1 | TRBV30 | many | TGTGCCTGGAGTAAGCTGACAGGGTTAGCCGGGGAGCTGTTTTTT | CAWSKLTGLAGELFF
TRBJ1-2 | - | TRBV19 | few | TGTGCCAGTAGTATAGGGACTGGGAACTATGGCTACACCTTC | CASSIGTGNYGYTF